This record concerns one T cell receptor beta chain sequence. The data belong to a study of cytomegalovirus exposure and HLA in healthy donors. CDR1 and CDR2 (germline): SGHTA, FQGTGA. The CDR3 runs 20 residues. The V gene end was trimmed by 4 bases and the J gene end by 0 bases; junction bases not matched to a gene: 9. The primer mix had 60 Vbeta and 13 Jbeta primers. The repertoire was sequenced with immunoSEQ multiplex PCR; TCRdb's copy has only in-frame clones and lacks some. This sample yields 250,000 to 350,000 clones, of which 86% are seen a single time; 3.5% to 4.5% belongs to the top ten. The sequenced material came from PBMCs. The source is a man aged 40-55 years in good health and CMV-seropositive. The genes are TRBV7-3 and TRBJ2-1; TRBD2 agrees at 16 bases. The CDR3 DNA reads TGTGCCAGCAGCTCGGGACTAGCGGGAGGGCCCCAGAGCTCCTACAATGAGCAGTTCTTC. Protein sequence: CASSSGLAGGPQSSYNEQFF.